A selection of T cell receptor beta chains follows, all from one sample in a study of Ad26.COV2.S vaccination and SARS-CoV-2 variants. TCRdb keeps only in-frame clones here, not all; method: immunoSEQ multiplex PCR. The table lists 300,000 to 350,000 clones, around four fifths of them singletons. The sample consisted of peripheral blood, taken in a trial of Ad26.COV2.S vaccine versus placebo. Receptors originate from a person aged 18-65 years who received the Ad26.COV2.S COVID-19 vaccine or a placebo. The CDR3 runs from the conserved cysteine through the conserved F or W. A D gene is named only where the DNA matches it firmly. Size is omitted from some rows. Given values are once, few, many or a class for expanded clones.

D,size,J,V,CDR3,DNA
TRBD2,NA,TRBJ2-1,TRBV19,CASSTKLASTAEQFF,TGTGCCAGTAGTACAAAACTAGCGTCCACAGCTGAGCAGTTCTTC
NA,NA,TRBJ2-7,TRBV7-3,CATLKNTTGTAYEQYF,TGTGCCACCCTCAAGAATACTACCGGGACCGCATACGAGCAGTACTTC
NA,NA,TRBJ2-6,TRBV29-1,CSVDVVGGANVLTF,TGCAGCGTTGATGTCGTCGGGGGGGCCAACGTCCTGACTTTC
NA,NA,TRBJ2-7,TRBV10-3,CAISYTGEGYEQYF,TGTGCCATCAGTTATACAGGGGAGGGATACGAGCAGTACTTC
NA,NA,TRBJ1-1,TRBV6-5,CASSYSKEGRAFF,TGTGCCAGCAGTTACTCGAAGGAGGGGAGAGCTTTCTTT
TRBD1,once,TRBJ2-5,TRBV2,CASLRTGGEETQYF,TGTGCCAGTCTCAGGACAGGGGGCGAAGAGACCCAGTACTTC
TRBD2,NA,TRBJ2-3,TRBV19,CASSPETSGAPPQYF,TGTGCCAGTAGTCCCGAGACTAGCGGGGCCCCCCCGCAGTATTTT
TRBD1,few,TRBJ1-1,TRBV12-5,CASGVTGGNTEAFF,TGTGCTAGTGGTGTGACAGGGGGTAACACTGAAGCTTTCTTT
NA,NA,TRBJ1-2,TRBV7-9,CASSPSLGTYGYTF,TGTGCCAGCAGCCCATCGCTGGGGACCTATGGCTACACCTTC
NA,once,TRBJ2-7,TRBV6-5,CASWPGDTYEQYF,TGTGCCAGCTGGCCAGGGGACACCTACGAGCAGTACTTC
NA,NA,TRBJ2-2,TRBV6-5,CASKFGVVTGELFF,TGTGCCAGCAAGTTCGGTGTCGTCACCGGGGAGCTGTTTTTT
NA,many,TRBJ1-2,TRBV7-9,CASSLQAGNGYTF,TGTGCCAGCAGCTTACAGGCAGGGAATGGCTACACCTTC
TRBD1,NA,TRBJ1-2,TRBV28,CASSESIPRGRPSDGYTF,TGTGCCAGCAGTGAAAGTATACCCAGGGGGCGCCCCTCTGATGGCTACACCTTC
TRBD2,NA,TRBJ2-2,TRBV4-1,CASSQALAGETGELFF,TGCGCCAGCAGCCAGGCGTTAGCGGGTGAGACCGGGGAGCTGTTTTTT
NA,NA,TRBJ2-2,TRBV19,CASSPRTEPTGELFF,TGTGCCAGTAGTCCGAGGACCGAACCCACCGGGGAGCTGTTTTTT
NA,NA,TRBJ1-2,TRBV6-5,CASSPSDSSGYTF,TGTGCCAGCAGTCCATCGGACAGTTCTGGCTACACCTTC
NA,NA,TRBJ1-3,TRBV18,CASSPLEGSSGNTIYF,TGTGCCAGCTCACCTCTTGAGGGCAGCAGCGGAAACACCATATATTTT
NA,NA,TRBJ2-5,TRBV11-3,CASSLGYQETQYF,TGTGCCAGCAGCTTAGGCTACCAAGAGACCCAGTACTTC
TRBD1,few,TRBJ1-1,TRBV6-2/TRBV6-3,CASSHTRGQTHTEAFF,TGTGCCAGCAGTCACACCCGGGGACAGACTCACACTGAAGCTTTCTTT
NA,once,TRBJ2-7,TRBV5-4,CASSLGSIYEQYF,TGTGCCAGCAGCTTGGGCAGCATCTACGAGCAGTACTTC
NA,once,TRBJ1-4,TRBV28,CALGTPPEKLFF,TGTGCCCTCGGTACTCCCCCTGAAAAACTGTTTTTT
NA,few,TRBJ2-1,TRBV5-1,CASSFSVPGGGGRNEQFF,TGCGCCAGCAGCTTTTCAGTCCCCGGGGGAGGGGGCCGCAATGAGCAGTTCTTC
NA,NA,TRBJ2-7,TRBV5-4,CASSPQGGDHEQYF,TGTGCCAGCAGTCCACAGGGAGGGGACCACGAGCAGTACTTC
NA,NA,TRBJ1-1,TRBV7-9,CASSVATSNTEAFF,TGTGCCAGCAGCGTCGCAACGTCGAACACTGAAGCTTTCTTT
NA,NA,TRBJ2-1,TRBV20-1,CSASRLSNEQFF,TGCAGTGCTAGTCGTCTGAGTAATGAGCAGTTCTTC
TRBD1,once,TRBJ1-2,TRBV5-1,CASSYGQALVDGYTF,TGCGCCAGCAGCTATGGACAGGCGCTGGTGGATGGCTACACCTTC
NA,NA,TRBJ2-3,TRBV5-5,CASSLDALYTDTQYF,TGTGCCAGCAGCTTGGATGCGCTTTACACAGATACGCAGTATTTT
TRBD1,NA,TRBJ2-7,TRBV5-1,CASSITGQGSYEQYF,TGCGCCAGCAGCATTACGGGACAGGGGTCCTACGAGCAGTACTTC
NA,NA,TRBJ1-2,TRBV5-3,CARSLAFKPGGGYTF,TGTGCCAGAAGCTTGGCGTTTAAACCTGGCGGGGGCTACACCTTC
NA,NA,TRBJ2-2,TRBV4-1,CASSQDKFARNTGELFF,TGCGCCAGCAGCCAAGATAAGTTTGCAAGGAACACCGGGGAGCTGTTTTTT
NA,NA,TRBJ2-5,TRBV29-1,CSVLDLGGQETQYF,TGCAGCGTCCTCGATTTGGGCGGCCAAGAGACCCAGTACTTC
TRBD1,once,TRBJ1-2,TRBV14,CASSQELGGGYGYTF,TGTGCCAGCAGCCAAGAATTAGGGGGCGGATATGGCTACACCTTC
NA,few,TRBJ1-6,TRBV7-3,CASSLSARGSYNSPLHF,TGTGCCAGCAGCTTATCTGCCCGTGGGTCCTATAATTCACCCCTCCACTTT
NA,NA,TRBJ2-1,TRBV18,CASSQTGYNEQFF,TGTGCCAGCTCACAAACAGGGTACAATGAGCAGTTCTTC
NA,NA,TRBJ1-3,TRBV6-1,CASSESEVSGNTIYF,TGTGCCAGCAGTGAGTCCGAGGTTTCGGGAAACACCATATATTTT
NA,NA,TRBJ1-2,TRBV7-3,CASSLGANYGYTF,TGTGCCAGCAGCCTAGGGGCTAACTATGGCTACACCTTC
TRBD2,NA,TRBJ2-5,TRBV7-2,CASSPRRLAGIFETQYF,TGTGCCAGCAGCCCGCGTAGGCTAGCGGGGATCTTTGAGACCCAGTACTTC
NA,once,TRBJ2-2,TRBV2,CASSEGSGSYTGELFF,TGTGCCAGCAGTGAAGGATCAGGGAGTTACACCGGGGAGCTGTTTTTT
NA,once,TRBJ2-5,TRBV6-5,CASSYSKASETQYF,TGTGCCAGCAGTTACTCGAAAGCATCAGAGACCCAGTACTTC
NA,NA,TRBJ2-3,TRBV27,CASSLSRFGDTQYF,TGTGCCAGCAGTTTATCGCGCTTCGGGGATACGCAGTATTTT
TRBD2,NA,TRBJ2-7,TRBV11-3,CASSAIGGAGPYEQYF,TGTGCCAGCAGCGCGATCGGGGGGGCTGGACCCTACGAGCAGTACTTC
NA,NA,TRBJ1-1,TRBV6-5,CASSYSSRGTEAFF,TGTGCCAGCAGTTACTCGTCTAGGGGCACTGAAGCTTTCTTT
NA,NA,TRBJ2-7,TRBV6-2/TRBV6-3,CASRRLGSSYEQYF,TGTGCCAGCCGCCGGTTGGGGTCCTCCTACGAGCAGTACTTC
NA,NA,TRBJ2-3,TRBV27,CASSLWDTDTQYF,TGTGCCAGCAGTTTATGGGACACAGATACGCAGTATTTT
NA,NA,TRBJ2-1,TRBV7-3,CASSQQGSGYNEQFF,TGTGCCAGCAGCCAACAGGGTAGCGGGTACAATGAGCAGTTCTTC
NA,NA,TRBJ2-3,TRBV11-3,CASSFPGTDTQYF,TGTGCCAGCAGCTTCCCCGGCACAGATACGCAGTATTTT
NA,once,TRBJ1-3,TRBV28,CASSLRYRWAGTFSGNTIYF,TGTGCCAGCAGTTTAAGGTATAGGTGGGCAGGAACTTTCTCTGGAAACACCATATATTTT
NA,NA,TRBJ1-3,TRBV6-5,CATTRASSGNTIYF,TGTGCCACCACCAGGGCCAGCTCTGGAAACACCATATATTTT
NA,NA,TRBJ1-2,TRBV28,CASSPNGDYGYTF,TGTGCCAGCAGTCCAAATGGGGACTATGGCTACACCTTC
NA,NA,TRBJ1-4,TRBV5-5,CASSQGTSFEKLFF,TGTGCCAGCAGCCAAGGGACGTCCTTTGAAAAACTGTTTTTT